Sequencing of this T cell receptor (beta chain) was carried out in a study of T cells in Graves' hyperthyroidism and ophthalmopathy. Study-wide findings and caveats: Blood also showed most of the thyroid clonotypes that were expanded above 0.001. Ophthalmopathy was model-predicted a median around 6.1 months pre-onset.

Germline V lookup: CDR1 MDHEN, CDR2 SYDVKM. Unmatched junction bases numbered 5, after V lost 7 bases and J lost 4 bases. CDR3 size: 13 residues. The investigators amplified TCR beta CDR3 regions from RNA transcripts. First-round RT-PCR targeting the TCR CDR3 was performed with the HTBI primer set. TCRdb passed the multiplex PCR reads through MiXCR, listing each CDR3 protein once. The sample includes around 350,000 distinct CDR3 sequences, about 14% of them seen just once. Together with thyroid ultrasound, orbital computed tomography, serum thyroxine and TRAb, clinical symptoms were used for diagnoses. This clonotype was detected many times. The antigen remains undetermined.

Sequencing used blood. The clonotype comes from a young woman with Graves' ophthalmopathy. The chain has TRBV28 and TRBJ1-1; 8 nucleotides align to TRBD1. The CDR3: CASTDTGGTEAFF. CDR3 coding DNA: TGTGCCAGCACCGACACAGGGGGCACTGAAGCTTTCTTT.